The 21 T cell receptor beta chains in this list originate from one sample, sequenced in a study of blood T cell repertoires in COVID-19. The table came from immunoSEQ multiplex PCR; TCRdb's copy has only in-frame clones and leaves some out. The sample has 40,000 to 60,000 clones; about 82% are singletons. The material sequenced was peripheral blood. The receptors were gathered from a human donor in a cohort sampled during active COVID-19.

This rearrangement joins TRBV5-6 to TRBJ1-4; D might be TRBD1 (6 bases). This CDR3 has 16 amino acids. Germline lookup yields CDR1 SGHDT and CDR2 YYEEEE. V was cut by 4 bases and J by 0 bases, with 13 bases left in between. CDR3 DNA sequence: TGTGCCAGCAGCCGCGGACAGTTGGCAACTAATGAAAAACTGTTTTTT. Encoded protein: CASSRGQLATNEKLFF.

The chain is built from TRBV19 and TRBJ1-5, with 11 positions matching TRBD1. V lost 6 bases to trimming and J lost 4 bases; unmatched junction nucleotides: 8. The CDR3 is 16 amino acids. Germline CDR1 reads LNHDA; CDR2 reads SQIVND (reference sequence). CDR3 sequence: CASRVTGTGGNQPQHF. In nucleotides, the CDR3 is TGTGCCAGTAGAGTCACCGGGACAGGGGGGAATCAGCCCCAGCATTTT.

This clone has a single count. The gene calls are TRBV12-5 and TRBJ2-1; TRBD2 aligns across 9 bases. There are 16 residues in the CDR3. Losses at the gene ends were 2 bases for V and 8 bases for J; bases not matched to a gene: 10. Germline assignment: CDR1 LGHNT and CDR2 FRNRAP. CDR3 loop: CASGLWLQGGGDEQFF. The CDR3 coding sequence is TGTGCTAGTGGTTTGTGGCTGCAGGGCGGGGGGGATGAGCAGTTCTTC. Filled out from reference TRBV12-5 and TRBJ2-1, the complete variable domain reads DARVTQTPRHKVTEMGQEVTMRCQPILGHNTVFWYRQTMMQGLELLAYFRNRAPLDDSGMPKDRFSAEMPDATLATLKIQPSEPRDSAVYFCASGLWLQGGGDEQFFGPGTRLTVL.

The chain carries TRBV7-2 and TRBJ2-1; TRBD2 aligns across 7 bases. J lost 9 bases, V lost 4 bases, and 18 bases had no gene match. Germline V lookup: CDR1 SGHTA, CDR2 FQGNSA. The CDR3 length is 17 residues. The CDR3 DNA reads TGTGCCAGCAGCTCCCGGCGGGGGAACTACCCAACGGGTGAGCAGTTCTTC. This translates into CASSSRRGNYPTGEQFF.

The rearrangement joins TRBV7-2 to TRBJ1-4, with TRBD1 identical over 10 bases. CDR3 size: 18 residues. The germline gives CDR1 SGHTA, CDR2 FQGNSA. J gave up 8 bases and V 5 bases, and 17 bases lay outside the gene matches. The CDR3 is CASSEAFTSTGGREKLFF. The CDR3 nucleotides read TGTGCCAGCAGCGAGGCTTTTACCTCGACAGGGGGCAGGGAAAAACTGTTTTTT.

This sequence joins TRBV27 and TRBJ2-4, with D tentatively TRBD1 (5 bases). V was trimmed by 4 bases and J by 2 bases, leaving 6 bases between them. The CDR3 consists of 13 residues. The germline V gene encodes CDR1 MNHEY and CDR2 SMNVEV (reference sequence). This CDR3 is CASSWGSKNIQYF. In DNA, the CDR3 is TGTGCCAGCAGTTGGGGCTCCAAAAACATTCAGTACTTC.

The V call is TRBV28, the J call TRBJ2-7; D is undetermined. This CDR3 is 13 amino acids long. The V end lost 0 bases, the J end lost 1 base, and 4 bases lay between the germline ends. The germline CDR1 and CDR2 sequences are MDHEN and SYDVKM. CDR3 sequence (DNA): TGTGCCAGCAGTTTATGGCAGTCCTACGAGCAGTACTTC. Residues: CASSLWQSYEQYF. Combining the CDR3 with reference TRBV28 and TRBJ2-7 gives the whole variable domain DVKVTQSSRYLVKRTGEKVFLECVQDMDHENMFWYRQDPGLGLRLIYFSYDVKMKEKGDIPEGYSVSREKKERFSLILESASTNQTSMYLCASSLWQSYEQYFGPGTRLTVT.

The CDR3 DNA reads TGTGCCAGCAGCTTAGACCGACAGGGGGCCGGGGAGCTGTTTTTT. Translation: CASSLDRQGAGELFF. This chain joins TRBV7-9 and TRBJ2-2, with 9 bases that match TRBD1. The length of the CDR3 is 15 residues. Germline CDR1 and CDR2: SEHNR and FQNEAQ (reference sequence). Germline trimming cut 1 base from V and 6 bases from J; bases unmatched to any gene: 3.

V usage is TRBV7-8 and J usage is TRBJ2-3, with D possibly being TRBD2 (6 bases). Germline CDR1 and CDR2: SGHVS and FQNEAQ. The CDR3 consists of 13 residues. V gave up 7 bases and J gave up 5 bases, with 13 bases separating them. CDR3 DNA sequence: TGTGCCAGCAACCGGGAGCTAGGAGATACGCAGTATTTT. Protein product: CASNRELGDTQYF.

The chain's CDR3 is CASSLTGEDQPQHF. The DNA for the CDR3 is TGTGCCAGCAGCTTAACAGGGGAGGATCAGCCCCAGCATTTT. This chain connects TRBV9 to TRBJ1-5; 7 bases agree with TRBD1. Germline CDR1 is SGDLS and CDR2 is YYNGEE. This CDR3 is 14 amino acids long. With 4 bases clipped from V and 5 bases from J, the junction kept 6 bases outside the gene matches.

This clone was detected only once. The chain links TRBV5-6 to TRBJ2-1; D is undetermined. This CDR3 contains 15 residues. The germline CDR1 and CDR2 sequences are SGHDT and YYEEEE. V was trimmed by 2 bases and J by 0 bases, leaving 9 bases between them. CDR3 DNA sequence: TGTGCCAGCAGCTTACGGCAGGTCTCCTACAATGAGCAGTTCTTC. This gives the protein CASSLRQVSYNEQFF.

This clone was counted a few times. The chain combines TRBV18 with TRBJ1-3, with D possibly matching TRBD1 (5 bases). CDR3 length equals 14 residues. CDR1 KGHSH and CDR2 LQKENI come from the germline V gene. The V gene lost 11 bases and the J gene lost 2 bases, with 16 bases spanning the gap. The CDR3 is CASSQGSPGNTIYF. For the CDR3, the DNA is TGTGCCTCCTCCCAGGGCAGCCCTGGAAACACCATATATTTT.

The CDR3, as DNA: TGTGCCAGCAGCGTTCAGGGGTCAAACTATGGCTACACCTTC. Its translation is CASSVQGSNYGYTF. V usage is TRBV9 and J usage is TRBJ1-2; tentatively, D is TRBD1 (6 bases). The CDR3 totals 14 residues. Per germline, CDR1 SGDLS and CDR2 YYNGEE. Trimming took off 2 bases at V and 2 bases at J, with 10 bases between the two ends.

V and J are TRBV21-1 and TRBJ1-4; no DNA check was done on the table's D call, TRBD1. TRBV21-1 has pseudogene status. There are 19 residues in the CDR3. CDR3 sequence: CASSNCLGTGLATNEKLFF. The CDR3 coding sequence is TGTGCCAGCAGCAATTGCCTGGGGACAGGGCTTGCAACTAATGAAAAACTGTTTTTT.

The rearrangement joins TRBV2 to TRBJ1-5; D ambiguous. The ends were cut back, 2 bases at V and 3 bases at J, with 11 bases in the middle. This CDR3 region has 15 residues. Germline V gene data show CDR1 as SNHLY and CDR2 as FYNNEI. This chain's CDR3 is CASSEMVANNQPQHF. The CDR3, as DNA: TGTGCCAGCAGTGAAATGGTCGCTAACAATCAGCCCCAGCATTTT.

This chain uses TRBV6-1 with TRBJ1-1, with D hard to call. Per germline, CDR1 MNHNS and CDR2 SASEGT. The CDR3 consists of 13 residues. Trimming shortened V by 2 bases and J by 6 bases, and 10 bases separated the two germline ends. The CDR3 loop reads CASSESPMAEAFF. Here the CDR3 DNA reads TGTGCCAGCAGTGAAAGCCCGATGGCTGAAGCTTTCTTT.

The rearrangement joins TRBV10-3 to TRBJ2-3; 7 nucleotides agree with TRBD1. CDR3 length: 16 amino acids. The germline V gene encodes CDR1 ENHRY and CDR2 SYGVKD. The ends lost 2 bases at V and 4 bases at J; junction bases unmatched: 9. This CDR3 is CAISEPKGGFADTQYF. The CDR3 DNA sequence: TGTGCCATCAGTGAGCCGAAAGGGGGCTTTGCAGATACGCAGTATTTT.

The genes are TRBV15 and TRBJ1-2, with TRBD1 matching 8 bases. Trimming at V came to 5 bases and at J to 4 bases, leaving 6 bases not matched to a gene. The CDR3 consists of 14 residues. Germline CDR1 LNHNV, CDR2 YYDKDF (reference sequence). CDR3 sequence reads: CATSGSDRAYGYTF. As DNA, the CDR3 is TGTGCCACCAGCGGCTCGGACAGGGCCTATGGCTACACCTTC.

V usage is TRBV7-9 and J usage is TRBJ1-1; 7 bases are a match to TRBD1. V gave up 5 bases and J gave up 3 bases; unmatched junction bases: 6. The CDR3 extends over 14 amino acids. Germline CDR1 is SEHNR and CDR2 is FQNEAQ (reference sequence). CDR3 amino acids: CASSRGQLDTEAFF. The CDR3 coding sequence is TGTGCCAGCAGCAGGGGACAGTTGGACACTGAAGCTTTCTTT.

The chain joins TRBV18 to TRBJ1-1, with D perhaps matching TRBD1 (5 bases). The CDR3 covers 13 residues. The V and J ends lost 4 bases and 5 bases respectively, with 11 bases between them. Germline V gene data show CDR1 as KGHSH and CDR2 as LQKENI. CDR3 nucleotides: TGTGCCAGCTCACAGGGGTTGGGTACTGAAGCTTTCTTT. Encoded protein: CASSQGLGTEAFF.

V is TRBV7-2 and J is TRBJ2-7; 8 bases align to TRBD2. This CDR3 contains 15 residues. Per the germline V gene, CDR1 is SGHTA and CDR2 is FQGNSA. V shed 1 base, J shed 4 bases, and the junction held 6 bases outside the gene matches. The CDR3, as DNA: TGTGCCAGCAGCTTAGATTTGCGGGGGGAATACGAGCAGTACTTC. Translation gives CASSLDLRGEYEQYF.